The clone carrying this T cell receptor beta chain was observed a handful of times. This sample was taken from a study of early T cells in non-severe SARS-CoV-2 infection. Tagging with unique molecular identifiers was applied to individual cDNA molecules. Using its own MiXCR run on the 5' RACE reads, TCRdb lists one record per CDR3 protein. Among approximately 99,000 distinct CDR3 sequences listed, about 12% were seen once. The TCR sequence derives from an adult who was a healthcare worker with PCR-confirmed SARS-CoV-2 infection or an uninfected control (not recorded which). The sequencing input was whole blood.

The CDR3 loop reads CASSLALRGAVTGELFF. The DNA of the CDR3 is TGTGCCAGCAGCTTGGCCCTGAGAGGGGCGGTGACCGGGGAGCTGTTTTTT. The chain recombines TRBV5-6 with TRBJ2-2; possibly TRBD1 or TRBD2 for D (5 bases each). V gave up 0 bases and J gave up 5 bases, with 17 bases separating them. CDR3 length: 17 residues. Germline CDR1 and CDR2: SGHDT and YYEEEE.